The sequence of this T cell receptor beta chain was determined in a study of CD8+ T cells in alopecia areata (dated by TCRdb to the late 2010s). Notes on the research overall: Treated patients were enrolled in an open-label pilot trial of oral tofacitinib at 5 to 10 mg twice daily for moderate-to-severe alopecia areata. Patients on tofacitinib were biopsied at baseline and after 4 and 24 weeks of treatment, and several of the patients also had a later scalp biopsy. The RNA source kit depended on sample type: the PAXgene miRNA kit for fixed scalp, the miRNeasy kit for PBMCs, and the RNeasy kit for mouse skin. Clonality in the scalp was compared among normal scalp (n=4), patchy alopecia areata scalp (n=8), and alopecia totalis/universalis scalp (n=8). In humans, TCRbeta sequencing was performed on scalp tissue and on sorted CD4+ and CD8+ peripheral blood T cells from healthy controls and from patients with patchy or totalis/universalis alopecia areata. The study used high-throughput TCRbeta sequencing to examine T cell clonal expansion in alopecia areata, in both the C3H/HeJ mouse model and human patients. immunoSEQ multiplex PCR using 35 Vbeta forward primers and 13 Jbeta reverse primers was used to amplify TCRbeta CDR3 regions. Patients received tofacitinib for 6 to 18 months and were then followed off drug for 6 months to check for delayed response and recurrence. The full study reports these points: Resident alphabeta T cells in normal human skin are also sequenced, complicating scalp TCR repertoire analysis, unlike mouse skin dominated by gammadelta T cells. Shared TCR sequences between patients were less evident than in mice, which may be partly attributable to HLA diversity in the patient population. Compared with normal scalp, lesional scalp, particularly in alopecia totalis/universalis, had higher clonality and more expanded CD8+ clones, which suggests antigenic drive.

This clone has more than one count but fewer than ten. Its target antigen remains unknown. Base qualities are missing; no much larger clone stands one base away. V drops 6 bases and J drops 3 bases, leaving 17 bases in between. Including cysteine and phenylalanine, the CDR3 has 15 amino acids. Only the CDR3 DNA is retained, 45 bases long and in frame from the first base. CDR1 and CDR2, per the germline V gene, are MDHEN and SYDVKM. The time point label, read with the paper, signifies: baseline before oral tofacitinib. Lesional scalp punch biopsies and peripheral blood were collected from alopecia areata patients. After PBMCs were isolated by density centrifugation and stained for CD3, CD4 and CD8, a FACSAria was used to sort CD4+ and CD8+ T cells. Libraries were built with the immunoSEQ multiplex PCR assay. RNA was extracted from all samples and reverse transcribed into cDNA, which served as template for TCR sequencing. First-strand cDNA was synthesized with SuperScript III using a 2:1 mix of oligo-dT and random hexamers. A synthetic immune receptor repertoire was used to measure amplification bias, and any remaining bias was corrected computationally. For the original study's pipeline: Raw reads were preprocessed for error removal, and CDR3 was defined according to IMGT conventions as running from the conserved cysteine to phenylalanine. To get clonality, Shannon entropy was normalized by log2 of the number of productive unique TCRs and the result was subtracted from 1. Whether each scalp clone was CD4 or CD8 was inferred by checking scalp TCRbeta sequences against the CD4 and CD8 repertoires from sorted blood. What TCRdb holds here is the immuneACCESS table cut down to in-frame rearrangements. Part of the clones is not present; checked against another copy, under half of the missing clones reflect an unresolved V gene, and the others are unexplained. V and J calls and clone size are given by that table; D and trimming were obtained from the DNA. This sample lists around 140,000 clones; approximately 51% were detected once. The ten largest clones capture roughly 0.92% of the sample.

This TCR was recovered from a human donor with alopecia areata. The specimen was CD4+ T cells sorted from blood, collected at week 0. Recombination joined TRBV28 with TRBJ2-5, and the D gene may be TRBD2, 6 bases matching. The CDR3 loop reads CASRTGKWREETQYF. The DNA is TGTGCCAGCAGGACCGGGAAGTGGAGGGAAGAGACCCAGTACTTC.